The clone carrying this TCR beta chain was detected a few times. This entry belongs to a study of T cells in Graves' hyperthyroidism and ophthalmopathy. Lactation, pregnancy, other autoimmune disease or uncontrolled infection excluded patients. Each diagnosis drew on symptoms, thyroxine, TRAb, thyroid ultrasound and orbital computed tomography findings. V shed 2 bases and J shed 6 bases, with 11 bases lying between them. This CDR3 spans 14 amino acids. Per the germline V gene, CDR1 is SGHTA and CDR2 is FQGNSA. It was RNA transcripts that yielded the amplified TCR beta CDR3 regions. An initial round of RT-PCR targeting the TCR CDR3 relied on the HTBI primer set. TCRdb redid the calling of the multiplex PCR reads with MiXCR, one entry per CDR3 protein. The sample holds 500,000 to 600,000 distinct CDR3 sequences, about 46% seen once.

Sequences were obtained from peripheral blood or thyroid tissue (not recorded which). This TCR was sampled from an adult woman with Graves' disease, either hyperthyroidism or ophthalmopathy (not recorded which). V and J are TRBV7-2 and TRBJ1-5; D might be TRBD1 (5 bases). The CDR3 region is CASSLLGTPQPQHF. CDR3 nucleotide sequence: TGTGCCAGCAGCTTACTCGGGACTCCTCAGCCCCAGCATTTT.